The next 32 T cell receptor beta chains were all read from a single sample in a study of blood T cell repertoires in COVID-19. Using immunoSEQ multiplex PCR, the repertoire was profiled, and TCRdb retains in-frame clones only, with some absent. The sample includes about 270,000 clones, roughly 90% of them seen just once. Sequenced input: PBMCs or T cells enriched from blood (not recorded which). The receptor source for this set is a woman in her forties or fifties who had recovered from COVID-19.

This clone has more than one count but fewer than ten. The V and J genes are TRBV4-2 and TRBJ2-3; D remains ambiguous. The germline V gene has CDR1 LGHNA and CDR2 YNFKEQ. Between the trimmed V and J ends, which lost 1 base and 5 bases, there was a span of 10 bases. This CDR3 has 14 residues. DNA for the CDR3: TGTGCCAGCAGCCAAGGCCAGTTACAAGATACGCAGTATTTT. It is translated as CASSQGQLQDTQYF.

This chain joins TRBV28 and TRBJ1-2; possibly TRBD1 for D (6 bases). V was clipped by 7 bases and J by 8 bases, with 14 bases between them. The CDR3 is made up of 12 amino acids. The V gene's germline CDR1 is MDHEN and CDR2 SYDVKM. Written as DNA, the CDR3 is TGTGCCAGCACCGGGGGGGCCAGGGGCTACACCTTC. This codes for CASTGGARGYTF.

The chain carries TRBV19 and TRBJ2-5, with a weak D call TRBD1 (6 bases). The V gene's germline CDR1 is LNHDA and CDR2 SQIVND (reference sequence). The CDR3 contains 13 residues. Trimming took 10 bases from V and 0 from J, leaving 12 bases between them. The CDR3 protein is CATRGQNQETQYF. The CDR3 region has the DNA TGTGCCACGAGGGGACAAAACCAAGAGACCCAGTACTTC.

The gene calls are TRBV5-4 and TRBJ2-1, with TRBD1 matching 7 bases. The germline gives CDR1 SGHNT, CDR2 YYREEE (reference sequence). The CDR3 is 14 residues long. The junction had 4 bases not matched to a gene; V was cut back by 3 bases and J by 4 bases. The CDR3 loop is CASSSGTEYNEQFF. Here the CDR3 DNA reads TGTGCCAGCAGCTCCGGGACAGAATACAATGAGCAGTTCTTC. Using reference TRBV5-4 and TRBJ2-1 for the parts outside the CDR3, the full variable domain is ETGVTQSPTHLIKTRGQQVTLRCSSQSGHNTVSWYQQALGQGPQFIFQYYREEENGRGNFPPRFSGLQFPNYSSELNVNALELDDSALYLCASSSGTEYNEQFFGPGTRLTVL.

This clone has more than one count but fewer than ten. The chain couples TRBV19 to TRBJ2-3; 12 nucleotides align to TRBD2. Trimming cost V 3 bases and J 5 bases; bases outside gene matches: 6. Germline V CDR1 and CDR2: LNHDA, SQIVND (reference sequence). This CDR3 is built from 16 residues. This CDR3 is CASSMTSGSVGDTQYF. The CDR3 DNA sequence: TGTGCCAGTAGTATGACTAGCGGGAGTGTTGGAGATACGCAGTATTTT.

J is TRBJ1-1 and V is TRBV7-2; no clear D. CDR1 is SGHTA and CDR2 is FQGNSA in the germline V gene. The CDR3 is 12 amino acids. V shed 6 bases and J shed 1 base, with 6 bases lying between them. The CDR3 reads CASSTRNTEAFF. CDR3 bases: TGTGCCAGCAGTACGAGGAACACTGAAGCTTTCTTT.

V gene TRBV11-2 combines with J gene TRBJ2-7, with TRBD2 as a possible D gene (5 bases). Trimming left V 6 bases short and J 0 bases short, with 9 bases between. Germline-derived CDR1 and CDR2 are SGHAT and FQNNGV. This CDR3 has 13 amino acids. The CDR3 DNA is TGTGCCAGCAGGCTAGCAGCCTCCTACGAGCAGTACTTC. Translated, it gives CASRLAASYEQYF.

The rearrangement joins TRBV4-2 to TRBJ2-4; D is undetermined. The CDR3 contains 17 residues. CDR1 and CDR2 from the germline V gene are LGHNA and YNFKEQ. V lost 3 bases, J lost 0 bases, and 15 bases lay in between. CDR3 in DNA: TGTGCCAGCAGCCATGACACTGGAACTCTAGCCAAAAACATTCAGTACTTC. It encodes CASSHDTGTLAKNIQYF.

This chain uses TRBV7-8 with TRBJ2-1, with TRBD2 as a possible D gene (5 bases). This CDR3 is 15 amino acids long. V shed 3 bases and J shed 1 base, with 10 bases lying between them. CDR1 and CDR2 (germline): SGHVS, FQNEAQ. CDR3 bases: TGTGCCAGCAGCTTTCGAGCGGAATCCTACAATGAGCAGTTCTTC. Translating gives CASSFRAESYNEQFF.

The V and J genes are TRBV5-4 and TRBJ1-2; D unresolved. V gave up 0 bases and J gave up 8 bases, with 14 bases separating them. This CDR3 has 14 amino acids. Germline V CDR1 and CDR2: SGHNT, YYREEE (reference sequence). The CDR3 loop reads CASSLAPSGLGYTF. In nucleotides, the CDR3 is TGTGCCAGCAGCTTGGCTCCATCGGGTTTGGGCTACACCTTC.

The V and J genes are TRBV9 and TRBJ2-3; D might be TRBD2 (6 bases). Deletions cut 4 bases from V and 0 bases from J, with 12 bases between. Germline values: CDR1 SGDLS, CDR2 YYNGEE. This CDR3 has 15 amino acids. The CDR3 here is CASSTGLTSTDTQYF. The CDR3 bases are TGTGCCAGCAGCACCGGACTAACAAGCACAGATACGCAGTATTTT.

The chain combines TRBV6-1 with TRBJ1-5; weak D call: TRBD1 (5 bases). The V and J ends lost 0 bases and 2 bases respectively, with 11 bases between them. The CDR3 spans 16 residues. The germline V gene encodes CDR1 MNHNS and CDR2 SASEGT. The CDR3 here is CASSEAAGIGNQPQHF. The DNA for the CDR3 is TGTGCCAGCAGTGAAGCCGCAGGGATTGGCAATCAGCCCCAGCATTTT.

This chain uses TRBV5-1 with TRBJ2-7; TRBD1 aligns across 10 bases. The CDR3 has 14 amino acids. J lost 4 bases, V lost 4 bases, and 5 bases had no gene match. From germline, CDR1 is SGHRS and CDR2 YFSETQ. CDR3 sequence: CASSPWDRGYEQYF. CDR3 sequence (DNA): TGCGCCAGCAGCCCCTGGGACAGGGGTTACGAGCAGTACTTC. The variable domain in full, completed from reference TRBV5-1 and TRBJ2-7, reads KAGVTQTPRYLIKTRGQQVTLSCSPISGHRSVSWYQQTPGQGLQFLFEYFSETQRNKGNFPGRFSGRQFSNSRSEMNVSTLELGDSALYLCASSPWDRGYEQYFGPGTRLTVT.

The chain recombines TRBV18 with TRBJ1-3; D remains unclear. Germline V gives CDR1 KGHSH, CDR2 LQKENI. V dropped 3 bases and J dropped 0 bases, with 9 bases sitting between them. The CDR3 sequence is 15 residues long. CDR3 region: CASSPVMSSGNTIYF. CDR3 nucleotide sequence: TGTGCCAGCTCACCTGTTATGAGCTCTGGAAACACCATATATTTT.

The chain recombines TRBV4-3 with TRBJ1-3, with 9 bases fitting TRBD1. The CDR3 has 13 residues. Losses at the gene ends were 4 bases for V and 7 bases for J; bases not matched to a gene: 2. The germline gives CDR1 LGHNA, CDR2 YSLEER. The CDR3 nucleotides read TGCGCCAGCAGCCCCGGACAGGGGAACACCATATATTTT. Translation gives CASSPGQGNTIYF.

The V call is TRBV30, the J call TRBJ1-3, with D possibly TRBD1 on 6 matching bases. Between the trimmed V and J ends, which lost 8 bases and 0 bases, there was a span of 11 bases. This CDR3 region has 13 residues. Germline CDR1 reads GTSNPN; CDR2 reads SVGIG (reference sequence). The CDR3 DNA is TGTGCCGGAACAGGGAACTCTGGAAACACCATATATTTT. It codes for CAGTGNSGNTIYF.

This clone was counted only a few times. This chain uses TRBV3-1 (or the pseudogene TRBV3-2) with TRBJ1-1; D unresolved. The CDR3 totals 13 residues. V was trimmed by 3 bases and J by 4 bases, leaving 9 bases between them. The V gene's germline CDR1 is LGHDT and CDR2 YNNKEL (reference sequence). CDR3: CASSHGVGTEAFF. CDR3 DNA: TGTGCCAGCAGCCACGGGGTTGGCACTGAAGCTTTCTTT.

The V gene is TRBV4-3, the J gene TRBJ1-3; D is unclear. The germline gives CDR1 LGHNA, CDR2 YSLEER. The CDR3 length is 14 residues. The V end lost 3 bases, the J end lost 0 bases, and 6 bases lay between the germline ends. The CDR3 bases are TGCGCCAGCAGCCACCGGGGCTCTGGAAACACCATATATTTT. Protein: CASSHRGSGNTIYF.

The rearrangement uses TRBV2 and TRBJ2-6; D is possibly TRBD2 (6 bases). Germline assignment: CDR1 SNHLY and CDR2 FYNNEI. Trimming left V 3 bases short and J 2 bases short, with 8 bases between. CDR3 size: 15 residues. CDR3 DNA sequence: TGTGCCAGCAGTGATGGGAGGCCTGGGGCCAACGTCCTGACTTTC. This sequence encodes CASSDGRPGANVLTF.

This clone was detected a few times. This CDR3 is also generated by other DNA sequences in the sample. The chain couples TRBV7-3 to TRBJ1-1; D ambiguous. V lost 1 base and J 1 base, leaving 7 bases between the germline ends. This CDR3 contains 14 residues. Germline-derived CDR1 and CDR2 are SGHTA and FQGTGA. This CDR3 is CASSLSPGNTEAFF. The CDR3, as DNA: TGTGCCAGCAGCTTAAGTCCGGGGAACACTGAAGCTTTCTTT.

This chain connects TRBV12-3 or TRBV12-4 to TRBJ1-4; D remains ambiguous. V was clipped by 8 bases and J by 4 bases, with 11 bases between them. CDR3 size: 13 residues. Here the CDR3 reads CASGGRSNEKLFF. CDR3 DNA: TGTGCCAGCGGAGGGCGGAGTAATGAAAAACTGTTTTTT.

J is TRBJ2-7 and V is TRBV5-1; D gene ambiguous. Trimming removed 6 bases at V and 0 bases at J, with 7 bases between. Looked up from germline, CDR1 is SGHRS and CDR2 is YFSETQ. This CDR3 comprises 12 residues. CDR3 sequence reads: CASMRDSYEQYF. For the CDR3, the DNA is TGCGCCAGCATGCGAGACTCCTACGAGCAGTACTTC.

This chain uses TRBV2 with TRBJ1-5, with TRBD1 matching 7 bases. This CDR3 has 15 amino acids. The V segment lost 6 bases and the J segment 4 bases; nucleotides outside the gene matches: 9. Germline V gene sequence: CDR1 SNHLY, CDR2 FYNNEI. The CDR3 reads CASSPRQGRNQPQHF. The CDR3 DNA reads TGTGCCAGCAGCCCGAGACAGGGAAGGAATCAGCCCCAGCATTTT. The variable domain in full, with the rest retrieved from reference TRBV2 and TRBJ1-5, is EPEVTQTPSHQVTQMGQEVILRCVPISNHLYFYWYRQILGQKVEFLVSFYNNEISEKSEIFDDQFSVERPDGSNFTLKIRSTKLEDSAMYFCASSPRQGRNQPQHFGDGTRLSIL.

The chain is built from TRBV28 and TRBJ1-1; no reliable D call. Germline-derived CDR1 and CDR2 are MDHEN and SYDVKM. Trimming removed 0 bases from V and 3 bases from J, with 5 bases in between. There are 13 residues in the CDR3. The CDR3 DNA reads TGTGCCAGCAGTTTATGGAGCCACACTGAAGCTTTCTTT. Amino acids: CASSLWSHTEAFF.

This chain uses TRBV4-3 with TRBJ2-1, with TRBD2 matching over 16 bases. Germline V gives CDR1 LGHNA, CDR2 YSLEER. Losses at the gene ends were 0 bases for V and 7 bases for J; bases not matched to a gene: 12. The CDR3 runs to 20 residues. The CDR3 bases are TGCGCCAGCAGCCAAGAGTCCGGGACTAGCGGGAGGGGCCTTGGGAATGAGCAGTTCTTC. Protein sequence: CASSQESGTSGRGLGNEQFF.

The chain joins TRBV28 to TRBJ2-1; 9 nucleotides align to TRBD1. CDR1 is MDHEN and CDR2 is SYDVKM in the germline V gene. The CDR3 sequence is 16 residues long. Trimming removed 4 bases from V and 5 bases from J; junction bases left unmatched: 9. The CDR3 sequence: CASSSLGTGSNNEQFF. In DNA, the CDR3 is TGTGCCAGCAGTTCCCTCGGGACAGGGTCGAACAATGAGCAGTTCTTC.

This rearrangement joins TRBV7-2 to TRBJ1-1, with D tentatively TRBD1 (5 bases). Trimming cost V 2 bases and J 3 bases, with 13 bases left between them. There are 15 residues in the CDR3. The germline V gene encodes CDR1 SGHTA and CDR2 FQGNSA. In DNA, the CDR3 is TGTGCCAGCAGCTTAACCGAGACAGCTTACACTGAAGCTTTCTTT. Residues: CASSLTETAYTEAFF.

J is TRBJ1-4 and V is TRBV4-3; weak D call: TRBD1 (5 bases). V shed 0 bases and J shed 8 bases, with 13 bases lying between them. This CDR3 spans 15 amino acids. CDR1 and CDR2 (germline): LGHNA, YSLEER. The CDR3 is CASSQDSGEWEKLFF. CDR3 nucleotides: TGCGCCAGCAGCCAAGATTCGGGGGAATGGGAAAAACTGTTTTTT.

The chain combines TRBV19 with TRBJ1-2; tentatively, D is TRBD1 (5 bases). CDR3 length equals 13 residues. The germline V gene has CDR1 LNHDA and CDR2 SQIVND (reference sequence). Trimming pared 9 bases from V and 4 bases from J, leaving 15 bases between. CDR3 sequence (DNA): TGTGCCAGCGGGGACTCTTGGGTCTATGGCTACACCTTC. The encoded protein is CASGDSWVYGYTF.

This clone was seen just once. CDR3 region: CASSPSTGRNEKLFF. The CDR3 bases are TGTGCCAGCAGCCCTTCGACAGGGCGTAATGAAAAACTGTTTTTT. J is TRBJ1-4 and V is TRBV7-9; TRBD1 agrees at 7 bases. This CDR3 is built from 15 residues. Unmatched junction bases numbered 7, after V lost 5 bases and J lost 4 bases. Looked up from germline, CDR1 is SEHNR and CDR2 is FQNEAQ (reference sequence).

The genes are TRBV10-1 and TRBJ1-1, with 7 nucleotides matching TRBD1. The J segment lost 2 bases and the V segment lost 4 bases, leaving 4 bases of the junction unmatched. This CDR3 has 14 residues. Germline CDR1 reads WNHNN; CDR2 reads SYGVQD (reference sequence). This CDR3 is CASSADRRNTEAFF. CDR3 coding DNA: TGCGCCAGCAGTGCGGACAGGAGAAACACTGAAGCTTTCTTT.

This chain connects TRBV6-4 to TRBJ1-2, with a possible D match to TRBD1 (6 bases). The CDR3 is made up of 15 amino acids. CDR1 is MRHNA and CDR2 is SNTAGT in the germline V gene. With 0 bases removed from V and 4 bases from J, the gap between germline ends came to 12 bases. CDR3 bases: TGTGCCAGCAGTGACTCAGAACAGGGCGTCTATGGCTACACCTTC. As protein: CASSDSEQGVYGYTF.